This T cell receptor (beta chain) was found in a study of OX40 agonist ivuxolimab in advanced cancers. In the study overall: Hepatocellular carcinoma, melanoma, renal cell or head and neck cancer was diagnosed in the dose-escalation patients.

V shed 8 bases, J shed 4 bases, and the junction held 14 bases outside the gene matches. CDR1 and CDR2 from the germline V gene are WSHSY and SAAADI. This CDR3 comprises 16 residues. TCRdb keeps only in-frame clones here, not all; method: immunoSEQ multiplex PCR. Of around 100,000 clones in the sample, 90% are singletons; the top ten hold approximately 0.3%. The TCR originated in an adult with an advanced solid tumor such as melanoma, head and neck, liver or kidney cancer. The sequencing used CD4+ or CD8+ T cells sorted from blood, collected in a trial of the OX40 agonist ivuxolimab. The chain employs TRBV10-2 and TRBJ1-3, with 7 nucleotides matching TRBD1. Written as DNA, the CDR3 is TGCGCCAGCGGGGAGGGGGCGAGGTGGCGAGGAAACACCATATATTTT. Translating gives CASGEGARWRGNTIYF.